This T cell receptor (beta chain) was documented in a study of post-analysis software for immune sequencing data. Study-level points and caveats: With TRBV5-6, TRBV5-1 and TRBV20-1 included, about five TRBV segments were more frequent in patients than in controls. Batch-matched samples strongly co-clustered by F measure. Versus controls, multiple sclerosis patients showed significantly lower diversity (normalized Chao1).

V was clipped by 2 bases and J by 7 bases; unmatched bases: 7. The CDR3 has 13 amino acids. CDR1 is DFQATT and CDR2 is SNEGSKA in the germline V gene (reference sequence). A note on this clonotype: As yet, its antigen is unknown.

Prepared libraries of TCR beta cDNA carried unique molecular identifiers. From the PCR reads, TCRdb called clonotypes with MiXCR, one entry per CDR3 protein. The sample shows 350,000 to 450,000 distinct CDR3 sequences, approximately 33% of them seen only once. The chain uses TRBV20-1 and TRBJ1-1, with 7 nucleotides matching TRBD1. The sample taken for sequencing was blood. The TCR was taken from a girl between 10 and 17 years old with multiple sclerosis. The CDR3 region has the DNA TGCAGTGCTAGACACAAAAACAGGGGTGAAGCTTTCTTT. Translated, it gives CSARHKNRGEAFF.